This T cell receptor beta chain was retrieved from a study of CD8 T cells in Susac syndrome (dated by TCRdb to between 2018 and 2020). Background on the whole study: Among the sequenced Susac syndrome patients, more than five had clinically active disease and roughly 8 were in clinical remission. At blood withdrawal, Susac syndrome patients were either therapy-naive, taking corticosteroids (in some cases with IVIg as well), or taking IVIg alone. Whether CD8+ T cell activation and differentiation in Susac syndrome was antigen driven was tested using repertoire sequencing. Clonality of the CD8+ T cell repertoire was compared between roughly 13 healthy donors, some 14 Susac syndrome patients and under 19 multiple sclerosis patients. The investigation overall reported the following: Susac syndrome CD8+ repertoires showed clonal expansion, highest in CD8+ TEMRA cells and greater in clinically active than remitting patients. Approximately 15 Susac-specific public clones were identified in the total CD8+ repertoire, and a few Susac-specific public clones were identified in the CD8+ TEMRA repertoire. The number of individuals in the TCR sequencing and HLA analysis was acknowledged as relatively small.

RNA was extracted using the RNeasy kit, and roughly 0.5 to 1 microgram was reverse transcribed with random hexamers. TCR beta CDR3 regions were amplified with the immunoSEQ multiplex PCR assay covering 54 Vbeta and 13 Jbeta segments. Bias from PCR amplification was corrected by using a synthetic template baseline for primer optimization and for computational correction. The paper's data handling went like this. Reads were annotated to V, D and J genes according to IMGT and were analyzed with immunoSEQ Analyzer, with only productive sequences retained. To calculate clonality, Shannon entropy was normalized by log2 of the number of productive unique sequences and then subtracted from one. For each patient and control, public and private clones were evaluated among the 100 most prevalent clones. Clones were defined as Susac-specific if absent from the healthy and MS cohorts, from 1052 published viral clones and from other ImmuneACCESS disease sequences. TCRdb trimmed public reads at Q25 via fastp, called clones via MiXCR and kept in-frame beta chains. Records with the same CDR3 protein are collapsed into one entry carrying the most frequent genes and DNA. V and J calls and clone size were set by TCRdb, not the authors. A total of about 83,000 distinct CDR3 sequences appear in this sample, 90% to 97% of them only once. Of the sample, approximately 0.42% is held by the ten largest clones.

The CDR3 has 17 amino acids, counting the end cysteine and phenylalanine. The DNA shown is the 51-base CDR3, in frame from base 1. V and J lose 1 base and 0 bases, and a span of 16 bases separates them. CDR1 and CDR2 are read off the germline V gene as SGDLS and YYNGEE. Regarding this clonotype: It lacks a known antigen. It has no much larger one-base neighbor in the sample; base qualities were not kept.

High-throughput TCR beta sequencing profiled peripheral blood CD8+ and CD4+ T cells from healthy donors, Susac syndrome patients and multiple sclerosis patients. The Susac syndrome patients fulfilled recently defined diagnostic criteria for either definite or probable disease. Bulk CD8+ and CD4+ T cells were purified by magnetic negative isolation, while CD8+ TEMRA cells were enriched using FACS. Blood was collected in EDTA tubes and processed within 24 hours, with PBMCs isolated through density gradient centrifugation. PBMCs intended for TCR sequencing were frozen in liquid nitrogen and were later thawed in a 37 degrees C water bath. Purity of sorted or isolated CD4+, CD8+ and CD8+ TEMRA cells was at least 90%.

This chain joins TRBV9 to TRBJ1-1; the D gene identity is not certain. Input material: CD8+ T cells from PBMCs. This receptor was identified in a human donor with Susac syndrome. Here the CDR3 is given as CASSVSARDPMNTEAFF. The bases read TGTGCCAGCAGCGTAAGCGCCCGGGATCCGATGAACACTGAAGCTTTCTTT.